Listed below are T cell receptor beta chains from one sample, sequenced in a study of cytomegalovirus exposure and HLA in healthy donors. Produced via immunoSEQ multiplex PCR; TCRdb's table is partial and in-frame only. There are over 100,000 clones in the sample; roughly 70% occur only once, and approximately 8.6% lies in the top ten. The sample comprised PBMCs. The receptors stem from a man in his thirties or forties in good health and CMV-seropositive. Each CDR3 is given with its conserved first and last residue. Fields, in order: clone size, V gene, J gene, D gene, CDR3 DNA, CDR3 protein. The D gene is left open where the match is weak. The size entry is marked missing in some rows and otherwise reads once, few, many or a size class.

clone size: .
V gene: TRBV20-1
J gene: TRBJ1-2
D gene: .
CDR3 DNA: TGCAGTGTCAGGGCTAACTATGGCTACACCTTC
CDR3 protein: CSVRANYGYTF

clone size: .
V gene: TRBV2
J gene: TRBJ1-1
D gene: .
CDR3 DNA: TGTGCCAGCAGTGATGGGGGCTTGAACACTGAAGCTTTCTTT
CDR3 protein: CASSDGGLNTEAFF

clone size: .
V gene: TRBV7-6
J gene: TRBJ2-2
D gene: .
CDR3 DNA: TGTGCCAGCAGTGTAAGCGGAGCCGCCGGGGAGCTGTTTTTT
CDR3 protein: CASSVSGAAGELFF

clone size: once
V gene: TRBV30
J gene: TRBJ2-5
D gene: .
CDR3 DNA: TGTGCCTGGAGTGCCTCAGGGGAGACCCAGTACTTC
CDR3 protein: CAWSASGETQYF

clone size: .
V gene: TRBV7-3
J gene: TRBJ2-1
D gene: .
CDR3 DNA: TGTGCCAGCAGCTTAATAGCCAACAATGAGCAGTTCTTC
CDR3 protein: CASSLIANNEQFF

clone size: .
V gene: TRBV5-6
J gene: TRBJ2-5
D gene: TRBD2
CDR3 DNA: TGTGCCAGCAGCCCGATGGGGGGGGAAAGAGAGACCCAGTACTTC
CDR3 protein: CASSPMGGERETQYF

clone size: .
V gene: TRBV19
J gene: TRBJ2-7
D gene: .
CDR3 DNA: TGTGCCAGTAGTATATCAAGTTCGGAGACAGCCTCCTACGAGCAGTACTTC
CDR3 protein: CASSISSSETASYEQYF

clone size: .
V gene: TRBV11-3
J gene: TRBJ2-1
D gene: .
CDR3 DNA: TGTGCCAGCAGCGAAAGGCGCCCGGAGGGGGCGGGTGAGCAGTTCTTC
CDR3 protein: CASSERRPEGAGEQFF

clone size: .
V gene: TRBV9
J gene: TRBJ2-6
D gene: .
CDR3 DNA: TGTGCCAGCAGCGTTGACAGGTCAAGAAGCTCTGGGGCCAACGTCCTGACTTTC
CDR3 protein: CASSVDRSRSSGANVLTF

clone size: .
V gene: TRBV7-6
J gene: TRBJ1-3
D gene: TRBD1
CDR3 DNA: TGTGCCAGCAGCCACAGGGGGACTGGAAACACCATATATTTT
CDR3 protein: CASSHRGTGNTIYF

clone size: .
V gene: TRBV5-4
J gene: TRBJ2-1
D gene: .
CDR3 DNA: TGTGCCAGCAACATTGGGGGCCCCCGGGACTACTACTCCTACAATGAGCAGTTCTTC
CDR3 protein: CASNIGGPRDYYSYNEQFF

clone size: few
V gene: TRBV7-2
J gene: TRBJ2-1
D gene: TRBD2
CDR3 DNA: TGTGCCAGCAGCTTAGAAGCTAGCGGGGGAGGGAGCTACAATGAGCAGTTCTTC
CDR3 protein: CASSLEASGGGSYNEQFF

clone size: .
V gene: TRBV9
J gene: TRBJ2-1
D gene: TRBD2
CDR3 DNA: TGTGCCAGCAGCGTCGGACTAGCGTCTTCCTACAATGAGCAGTTCTTC
CDR3 protein: CASSVGLASSYNEQFF

clone size: .
V gene: TRBV10-3
J gene: TRBJ2-3
D gene: TRBD2
CDR3 DNA: TGTGCCATCAGCGGAGGACTAGCGGGAGGGCCGGGCACAGATACGCAGTATTTT
CDR3 protein: CAISGGLAGGPGTDTQYF

clone size: .
V gene: TRBV5-1
J gene: TRBJ2-4
D gene: .
CDR3 DNA: TGCGCCAGCAGCTTGTCCCAGCAGGGCATTCAGTACTTC
CDR3 protein: CASSLSQQGIQYF

clone size: .
V gene: TRBV13
J gene: TRBJ2-7
D gene: TRBD1
CDR3 DNA: TGTGCCAGCAGCTTCTCCGGGACAGGGGGGAGGGCCGAGCAGTACTTC
CDR3 protein: CASSFSGTGGRAEQYF

clone size: once
V gene: TRBV19
J gene: TRBJ1-1
D gene: TRBD1
CDR3 DNA: TGTGCCAGTACCGTAACAGGGGGTGACACTGAAGCTTTCTTT
CDR3 protein: CASTVTGGDTEAFF

clone size: .
V gene: TRBV7-2
J gene: TRBJ2-3
D gene: TRBD2
CDR3 DNA: TGTGCCAGCAGCTCGATAGCGGGAGAGAGGGGGACAGATACGCAGTATTTT
CDR3 protein: CASSSIAGERGTDTQYF

clone size: .
V gene: TRBV29-1
J gene: TRBJ1-3
D gene: .
CDR3 DNA: TGCAGCGTTCGTTCTGGTAGGCAGGCGACCTCAGGAAACACCATATATTTT
CDR3 protein: CSVRSGRQATSGNTIYF

clone size: .
V gene: TRBV21-1
J gene: TRBJ2-3
D gene: .
CDR3 DNA: TGTGCCAGCAGAAACTACCCCTCCACAGATACGCAGTATTTT
CDR3 protein: CASRNYPSTDTQYF

clone size: .
V gene: TRBV19
J gene: TRBJ2-3
D gene: TRBD2
CDR3 DNA: TGTGCCAGCGCCCTTCTTGGCGGGAGTACCGAGGAAGATACGCAGTATTTT
CDR3 protein: CASALLGGSTEEDTQYF

clone size: .
V gene: TRBV30
J gene: TRBJ1-4
D gene: .
CDR3 DNA: TGTGCCTGGACGGGTGGGCAGGGTAATGAAAAACTGTTTTTT
CDR3 protein: CAWTGGQGNEKLFF

clone size: .
V gene: TRBV5-1
J gene: TRBJ2-3
D gene: .
CDR3 DNA: TGCGCCAGCAGCTTGGCCGTGTTAGCAGATACGCAGTATTTT
CDR3 protein: CASSLAVLADTQYF

clone size: .
V gene: TRBV5-4
J gene: TRBJ1-2
D gene: .
CDR3 DNA: TGTGCCAGCAGCTTGGCCGGGAACTCCTATGGCTACACCTTC
CDR3 protein: CASSLAGNSYGYTF